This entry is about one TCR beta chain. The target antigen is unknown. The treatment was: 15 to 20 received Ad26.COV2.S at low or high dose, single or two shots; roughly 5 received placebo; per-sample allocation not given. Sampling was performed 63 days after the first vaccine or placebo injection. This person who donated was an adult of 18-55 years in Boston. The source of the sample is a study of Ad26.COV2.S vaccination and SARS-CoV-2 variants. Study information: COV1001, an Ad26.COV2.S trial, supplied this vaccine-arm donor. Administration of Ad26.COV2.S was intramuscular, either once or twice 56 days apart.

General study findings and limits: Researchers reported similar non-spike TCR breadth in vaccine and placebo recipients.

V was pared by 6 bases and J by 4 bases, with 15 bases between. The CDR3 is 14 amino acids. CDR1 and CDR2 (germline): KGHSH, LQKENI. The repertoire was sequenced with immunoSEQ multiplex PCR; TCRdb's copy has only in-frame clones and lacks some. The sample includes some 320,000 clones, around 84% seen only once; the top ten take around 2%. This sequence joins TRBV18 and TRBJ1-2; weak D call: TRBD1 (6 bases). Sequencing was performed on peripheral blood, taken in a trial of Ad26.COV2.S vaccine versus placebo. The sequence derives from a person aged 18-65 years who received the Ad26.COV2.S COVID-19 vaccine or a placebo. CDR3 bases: TGTGCCAGCTCCAGGGGAGGGGCAGGCTATGGCTACACCTTC. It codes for CASSRGGAGYGYTF.